One T cell receptor (beta chain) is described in this entry. Seattle's cohort entered during active infection and was followed longitudinally. This sample is part of a study of blood T cell repertoires in COVID-19. In the study overall: T cells, B-cell-depleted T cells, or PBMCs supplied cDNA or gDNA.

Per the authors' pipeline: Estimation of nucleated cell counts was performed using reference gene primer amplification. TCRdb's copy holds only in-frame clones and misses some; the assay was immunoSEQ multiplex PCR. Clone size and the V and J calls come from that table; the DNA yielded D and trimming. This repertoire shows 200,000 to 250,000 clones, approximately 85% found once; its top ten account for about 2.5%. V trimming: 5 bases; J trimming: 5 bases; junction bases outside the gene matches: 4. Germline lookup yields CDR1 SGHTA and CDR2 FQGNSA. The CDR3 totals 14 residues. The TCR was taken from a woman in her 70s with COVID-19, enrolled during active disease. Source material: peripheral blood. The chain combines TRBV7-2 with TRBJ2-5; 11 nucleotides align to TRBD2. For the CDR3, the DNA is TGTGCCAGCAGCACTAGCGGGAGTGATGAGACCCAGTACTTC. It encodes CASSTSGSDETQYF.